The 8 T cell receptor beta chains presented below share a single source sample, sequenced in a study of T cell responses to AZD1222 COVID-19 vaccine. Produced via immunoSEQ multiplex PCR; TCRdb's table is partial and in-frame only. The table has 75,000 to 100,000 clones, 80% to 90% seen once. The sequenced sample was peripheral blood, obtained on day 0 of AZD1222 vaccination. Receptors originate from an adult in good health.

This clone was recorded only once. The CDR3 region has the DNA TGTGCCAGCAGTGAAGCGAATCAGCCCCAGCATTTT. Its protein product is CASSEANQPQHF. The chain employs TRBV6-1 and TRBJ1-5; no firm D call. CDR3 length equals 12 residues. CDR1 is MNHNS and CDR2 is SASEGT in the germline V gene. V lost 0 bases and J 4 bases, leaving 1 base between the germline ends.

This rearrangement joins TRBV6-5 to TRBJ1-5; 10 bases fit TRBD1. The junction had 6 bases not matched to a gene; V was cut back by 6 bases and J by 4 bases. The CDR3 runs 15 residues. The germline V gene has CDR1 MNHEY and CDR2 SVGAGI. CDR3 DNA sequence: TGTGCCAGCAGGACGGGGACAGGGGTTAATCAGCCCCAGCATTTT. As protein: CASRTGTGVNQPQHF.

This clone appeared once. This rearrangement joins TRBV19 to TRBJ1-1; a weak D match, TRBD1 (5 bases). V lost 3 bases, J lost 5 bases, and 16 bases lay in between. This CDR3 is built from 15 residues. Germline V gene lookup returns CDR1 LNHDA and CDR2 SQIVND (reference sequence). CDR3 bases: TGTGCCAGTAGTATCCCGACATCCGGGGGGACTGAAGCTTTCTTT. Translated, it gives CASSIPTSGGTEAFF. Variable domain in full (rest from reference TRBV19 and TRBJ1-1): DGGITQSPKYLFRKEGQNVTLSCEQNLNHDAMYWYRQDPGQGLRLIYYSQIVNDFQKGDIAEGYSVSREKKESFPLTVTSAQKNPTAFYLCASSIPTSGGTEAFFGQGTRLTVV.

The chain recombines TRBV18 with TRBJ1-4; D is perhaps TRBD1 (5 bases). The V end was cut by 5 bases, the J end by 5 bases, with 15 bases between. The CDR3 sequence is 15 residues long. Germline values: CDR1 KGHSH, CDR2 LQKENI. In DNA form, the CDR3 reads TGTGCCAGCTCAACAGGACAACCCAAAAATGAAAAACTGTTTTTT. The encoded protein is CASSTGQPKNEKLFF.

The CDR3 loop reads CASSFRHLNTEAFF. The CDR3 DNA reads as TGTGCCAGCAGTTTCCGACATTTGAACACTGAAGCTTTCTTT. The rearrangement links TRBV28 to TRBJ1-1, with D hard to call. The ends were cut back, 3 bases at V and 0 bases at J, with 8 bases in the middle. Germline V gives CDR1 MDHEN, CDR2 SYDVKM. The CDR3 extends over 14 amino acids.

The CDR3 nucleotides are TGTGCCATCAGGGACAGGGTGAACACTGAAGCTTTCTTT. Protein product: CAIRDRVNTEAFF. The chain recombines TRBV10-3 with TRBJ1-1; 8 bases agree with TRBD1. V was pared by 6 bases and J by 0 bases, with 0 bases of the junction left unmatched. The CDR3 spans 13 residues. The germline gives CDR1 ENHRY, CDR2 SYGVKD.

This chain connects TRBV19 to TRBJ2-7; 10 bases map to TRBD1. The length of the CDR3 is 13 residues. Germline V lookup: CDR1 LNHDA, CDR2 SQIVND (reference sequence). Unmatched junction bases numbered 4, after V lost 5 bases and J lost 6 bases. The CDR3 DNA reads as TGTGCCAGTAGTGCTGACAGGGGGCGCGAGCAGTACTTC. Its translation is CASSADRGREQYF.

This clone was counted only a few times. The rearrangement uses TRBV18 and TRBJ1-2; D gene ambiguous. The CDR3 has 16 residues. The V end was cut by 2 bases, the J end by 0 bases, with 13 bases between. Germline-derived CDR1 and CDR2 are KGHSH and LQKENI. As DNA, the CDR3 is TGTGCCAGCTCACCAGAAGAGAGAGTTACTAACTATGGCTACACCTTC. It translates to CASSPEERVTNYGYTF.